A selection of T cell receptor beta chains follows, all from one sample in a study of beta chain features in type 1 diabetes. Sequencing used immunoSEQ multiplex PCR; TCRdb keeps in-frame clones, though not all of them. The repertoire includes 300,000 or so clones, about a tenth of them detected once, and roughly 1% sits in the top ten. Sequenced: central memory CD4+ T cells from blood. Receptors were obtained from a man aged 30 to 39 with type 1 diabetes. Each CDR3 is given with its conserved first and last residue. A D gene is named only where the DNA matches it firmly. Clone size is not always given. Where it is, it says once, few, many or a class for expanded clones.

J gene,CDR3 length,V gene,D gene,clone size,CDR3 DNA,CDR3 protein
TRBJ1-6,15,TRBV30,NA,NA,TGTGCCTGGAGTATCTTAGGAACCTATAATTCACCCCTCCACTTT,CAWSILGTYNSPLHF
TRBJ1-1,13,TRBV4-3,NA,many,TGCGCCAGCAGCCAAGACCCTGGGACTGAAGCTTTCTTT,CASSQDPGTEAFF
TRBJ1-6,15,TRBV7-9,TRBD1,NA,TGTGCCAGCATCCTAACGGGACAGGGGTTTTCACCCCTCCACTTT,CASILTGQGFSPLHF
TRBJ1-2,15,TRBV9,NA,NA,TGTGCCAGCAGCGTAGATGCAGGAACTACCTATGGCTACACCTTC,CASSVDAGTTYGYTF
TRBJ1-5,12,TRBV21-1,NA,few,TGTGCCAGCGGGTGGCGAGATCAGCCCCAGCATTTT,CASGWRDQPQHF
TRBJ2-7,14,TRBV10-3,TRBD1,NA,TGTGCCATCAGTGAGTCTAGGGACAGCTACGAGCAGTACTTC,CAISESRDSYEQYF
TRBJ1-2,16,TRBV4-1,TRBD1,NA,TGCGCCAGCAGCCCTAGTGGGACAGGGTTCGACTATGGCTACACCTTC,CASSPSGTGFDYGYTF
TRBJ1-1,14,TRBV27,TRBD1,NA,TGTGCCAGCAGTTTCCACAGGGGCGAGGGTGAAGCTTTCTTT,CASSFHRGEGEAFF
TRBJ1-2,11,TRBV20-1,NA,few,TGCAGTGGAACCAGGGACTATGGCTACACCTTC,CSGTRDYGYTF
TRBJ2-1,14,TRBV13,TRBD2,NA,TGTGCCAGCAGGCGGGGGGCCGTGAACAATGAGCAGTTCTTC,CASRRGAVNNEQFF
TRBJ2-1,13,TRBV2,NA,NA,TGTGCCAGCGCGGGGCCTTCCTACAATGAGCAGTTCTTC,CASAGPSYNEQFF
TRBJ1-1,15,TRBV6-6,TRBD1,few,TGTGCCAGCAGTTCGCGAGGACAGGGTGACACTGAAGCTTTCTTT,CASSSRGQGDTEAFF
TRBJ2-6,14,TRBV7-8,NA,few,TGTGCCAGCAGCCCAATCAGTGGGGCCAACGTCCTGACTTTC,CASSPISGANVLTF
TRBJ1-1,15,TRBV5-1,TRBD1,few,TGCGCCAGCAGCCTGCCACAGGGGGCGAACACTGAAGCTTTCTTT,CASSLPQGANTEAFF
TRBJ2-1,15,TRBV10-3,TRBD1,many,TGTGCCATAGGGTTGTGGGACAGGGGACAGTTTGAGCAGTTCTTC,CAIGLWDRGQFEQFF
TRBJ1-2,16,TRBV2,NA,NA,TGTGCCAGCAGGCCAAGATTAATCCGGGACGGAGATGGCTACACCTTC,CASRPRLIRDGDGYTF
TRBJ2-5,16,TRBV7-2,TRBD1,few,TGTGCCAGCAGCGCGACAGGGGGCGCGTGGCAAGAGACCCAGTACTTC,CASSATGGAWQETQYF
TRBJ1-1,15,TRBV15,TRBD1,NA,TGTGCCACCAGCAGAGATCAGGGGGGGAACACTGAAGCTTTCTTT,CATSRDQGGNTEAFF
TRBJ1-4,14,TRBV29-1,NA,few,TGCAGCGTTGAAGGGGACACCGCGGAGGGGGAACTGTTTTTT,CSVEGDTAEGELFF
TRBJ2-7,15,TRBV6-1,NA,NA,TGTGCCAGCAGTGAAGGGTCTCAGGGCAGCGACGAGCAGTACTTC,CASSEGSQGSDEQYF
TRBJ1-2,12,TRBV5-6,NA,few,TGTGCCAGCACCCTGAGGGGATACGGCTACACCTTC,CASTLRGYGYTF
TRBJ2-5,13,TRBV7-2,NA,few,TGTGCCAGCAGAAACCAGGGGTGGGAGACCCAGTACTTC,CASRNQGWETQYF
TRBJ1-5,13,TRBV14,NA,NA,TGTGCCAGCAGCCCAACGCACGGTCTGCCCCAGCATTTT,CASSPTHGLPQHF
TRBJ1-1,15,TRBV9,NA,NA,TGTGCCAGCAGCGTAGCTGGCAGACCGAACACTGAAGCTTTCTTT,CASSVAGRPNTEAFF
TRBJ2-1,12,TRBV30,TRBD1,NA,TGTGCCTGGAGACTCGACAGGGGTGAGCAGTTCTTC,CAWRLDRGEQFF
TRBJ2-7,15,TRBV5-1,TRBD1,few,TGCGCCAGCAGCTTGACGGGACAGGGTACCTACGAGCAGTACTTC,CASSLTGQGTYEQYF